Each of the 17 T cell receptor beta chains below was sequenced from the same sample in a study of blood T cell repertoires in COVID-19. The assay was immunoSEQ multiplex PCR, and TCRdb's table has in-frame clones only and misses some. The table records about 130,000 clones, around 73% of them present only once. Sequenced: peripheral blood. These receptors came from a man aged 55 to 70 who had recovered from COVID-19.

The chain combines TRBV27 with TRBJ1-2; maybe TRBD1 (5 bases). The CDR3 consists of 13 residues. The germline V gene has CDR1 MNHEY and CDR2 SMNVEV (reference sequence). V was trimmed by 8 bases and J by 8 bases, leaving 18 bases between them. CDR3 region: CASARGGGQGYTF. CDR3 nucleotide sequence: TGTGCCAGCGCCCGCGGGGGTGGGCAGGGCTACACCTTC.

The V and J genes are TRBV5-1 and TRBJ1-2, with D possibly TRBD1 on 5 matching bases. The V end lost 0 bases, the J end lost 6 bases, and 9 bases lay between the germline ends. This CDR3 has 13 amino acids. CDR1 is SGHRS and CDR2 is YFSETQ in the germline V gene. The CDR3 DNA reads TGCGCCAGCAGCTTGGACAGGTTAGATGGCTACACCTTC. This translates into CASSLDRLDGYTF.

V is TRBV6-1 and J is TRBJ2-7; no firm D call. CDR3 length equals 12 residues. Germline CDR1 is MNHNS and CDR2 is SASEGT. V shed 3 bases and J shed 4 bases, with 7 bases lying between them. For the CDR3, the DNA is TGTGCCAGCAGTGAGTCAGTTTACGAGCAGTACTTC. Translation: CASSESVYEQYF.

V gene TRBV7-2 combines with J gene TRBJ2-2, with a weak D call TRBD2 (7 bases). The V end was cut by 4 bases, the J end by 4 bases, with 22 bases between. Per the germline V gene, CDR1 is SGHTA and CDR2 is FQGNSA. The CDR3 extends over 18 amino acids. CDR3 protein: CASSYPEGVAGVTGELFF. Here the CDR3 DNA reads TGTGCCAGCAGCTATCCGGAGGGGGTAGCGGGTGTCACCGGGGAGCTGTTTTTT.

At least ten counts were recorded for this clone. This CDR3 is CATSRSLAGGNEQFF. The CDR3 DNA reads TGTGCCACCAGCAGAAGCCTAGCGGGGGGTAATGAGCAGTTCTTC. The J gene is TRBJ2-1, the V gene TRBV15; 11 bases fit TRBD2. V dropped 2 bases and J dropped 7; count of bases not matched to a gene: 4. This CDR3 has 15 residues. Germline CDR1 reads LNHNV; CDR2 reads YYDKDF (reference sequence).

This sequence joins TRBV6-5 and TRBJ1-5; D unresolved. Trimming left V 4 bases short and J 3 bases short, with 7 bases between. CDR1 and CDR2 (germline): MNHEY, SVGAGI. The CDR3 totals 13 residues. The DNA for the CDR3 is TGTGCCAGCAGTTCGAGGAACAATCAGCCCCAGCATTTT. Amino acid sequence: CASSSRNNQPQHF.

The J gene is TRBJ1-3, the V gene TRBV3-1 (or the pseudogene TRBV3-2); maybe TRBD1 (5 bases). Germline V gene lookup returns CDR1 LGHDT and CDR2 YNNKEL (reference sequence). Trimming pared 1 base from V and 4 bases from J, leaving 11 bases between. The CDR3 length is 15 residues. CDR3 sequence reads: CASSQVPGHGNTIYF. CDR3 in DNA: TGTGCCAGCAGCCAAGTCCCAGGGCACGGAAACACCATATATTTT.

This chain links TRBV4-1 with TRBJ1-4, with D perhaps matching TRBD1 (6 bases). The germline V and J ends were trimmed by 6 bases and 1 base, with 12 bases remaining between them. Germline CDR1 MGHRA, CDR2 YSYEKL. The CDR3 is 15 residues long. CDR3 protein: CASSPTGGTNEKLFF. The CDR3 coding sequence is TGCGCCAGCAGTCCGACAGGAGGAACTAATGAAAAACTGTTTTTT.

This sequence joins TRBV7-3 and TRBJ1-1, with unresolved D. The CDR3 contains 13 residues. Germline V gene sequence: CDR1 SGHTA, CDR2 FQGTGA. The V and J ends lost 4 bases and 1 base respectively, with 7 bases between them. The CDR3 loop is CASSWAENTEAFF. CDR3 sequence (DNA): TGTGCCAGCAGCTGGGCAGAGAACACTGAAGCTTTCTTT. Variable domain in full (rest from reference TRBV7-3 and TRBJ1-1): GAGVSQTPSNKVTEKGKYVELRCDPISGHTALYWYRQSLGQGPEFLIYFQGTGAADDSGLPNDRFFAVRPEGSVSTLKIQRTERGDSAVYLCASSWAENTEAFFGQGTRLTVV.

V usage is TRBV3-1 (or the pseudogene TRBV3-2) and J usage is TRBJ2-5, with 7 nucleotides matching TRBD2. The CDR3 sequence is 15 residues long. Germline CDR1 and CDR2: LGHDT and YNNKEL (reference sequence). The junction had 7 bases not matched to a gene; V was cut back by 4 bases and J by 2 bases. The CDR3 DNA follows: TGTGCCAGCAGCCGAAGAGCGGGAATACAAGAGACCCAGTACTTC. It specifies CASSRRAGIQETQYF.

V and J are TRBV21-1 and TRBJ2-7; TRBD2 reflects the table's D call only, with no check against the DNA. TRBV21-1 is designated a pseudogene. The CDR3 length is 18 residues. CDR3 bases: TGTGCCAGCAGCAAAGGGCCCGAAGAGAGGCTCCCCTCCTACGAGCAGTACTTC. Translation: CASSKGPEERLPSYEQYF.

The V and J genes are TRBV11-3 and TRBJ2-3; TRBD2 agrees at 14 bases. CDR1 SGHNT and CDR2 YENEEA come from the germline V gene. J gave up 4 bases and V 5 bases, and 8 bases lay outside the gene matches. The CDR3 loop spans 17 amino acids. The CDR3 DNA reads TGTGCCAGCAGCCCCGGACTAGCGGGGGGCTCGTCAGATACGCAGTATTTT. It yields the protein CASSPGLAGGSSDTQYF.

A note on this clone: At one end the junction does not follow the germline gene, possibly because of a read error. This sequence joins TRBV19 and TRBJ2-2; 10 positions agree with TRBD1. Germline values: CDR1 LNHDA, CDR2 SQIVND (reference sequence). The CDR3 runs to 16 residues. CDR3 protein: CASSTRDRGNTGELFF. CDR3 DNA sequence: TGTGCCAGCAGTACCCGGGACAGGGGAAACACCGGGGAGCTGTTTTTT.

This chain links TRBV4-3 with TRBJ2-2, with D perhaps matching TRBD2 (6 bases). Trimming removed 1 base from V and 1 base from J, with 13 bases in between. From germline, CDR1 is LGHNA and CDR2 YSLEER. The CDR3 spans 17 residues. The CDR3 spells CASSQGAGLWNTGELFF. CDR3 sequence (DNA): TGCGCCAGCAGCCAAGGGGCCGGACTATGGAACACCGGGGAGCTGTTTTTT.

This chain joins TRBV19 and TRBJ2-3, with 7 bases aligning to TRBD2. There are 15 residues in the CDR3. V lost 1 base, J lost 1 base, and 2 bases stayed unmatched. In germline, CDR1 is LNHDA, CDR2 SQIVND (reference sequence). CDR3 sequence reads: CASSIGSGGTDTQYF. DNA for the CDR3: TGTGCCAGTAGTATAGGCAGCGGGGGCACAGATACGCAGTATTTT.

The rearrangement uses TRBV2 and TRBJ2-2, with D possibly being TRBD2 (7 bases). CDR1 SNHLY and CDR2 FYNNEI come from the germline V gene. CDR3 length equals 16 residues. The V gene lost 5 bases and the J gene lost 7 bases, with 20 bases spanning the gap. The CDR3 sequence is CASSPQKAGASGELFF. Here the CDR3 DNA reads TGTGCCAGCAGTCCCCAAAAGGCGGGGGCTAGCGGGGAGCTGTTTTTT.

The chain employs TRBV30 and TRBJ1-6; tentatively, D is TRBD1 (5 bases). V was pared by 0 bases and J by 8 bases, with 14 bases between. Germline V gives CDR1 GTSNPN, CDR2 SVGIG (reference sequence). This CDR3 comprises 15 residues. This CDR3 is CAWSVGAGRHSPLHF. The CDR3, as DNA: TGTGCCTGGAGTGTAGGCGCAGGGCGACATTCACCCCTCCACTTT.